The clone carrying this T cell receptor (beta chain) was found a few times. The antigen remains unidentified. Investigators prepared the TCR beta libraries by applying iRepertoire HTBI primers and Arm-PCR of CDR3 regions. One entry per CDR3 protein results from TCRdb running MiXCR on the multiplex PCR reads. Of about 450,000 distinct CDR3 sequences in the sample, around 20% were seen once. Germline V gene lookup returns CDR1 LGHDT and CDR2 YNNKEL (reference sequence). Trimming removed 1 base at V and 5 bases at J, with 12 bases between. This CDR3 is built from 15 residues. Time point meaning: persistent/refractory GD, antithyroid drugs over 5 years with positive TRAb. PBMCs were the source of the RNA used for TCR sequencing. This specimen comes from a study of regulatory T cells in long-lasting Graves disease. Study-wide results and limits: Preferential use of TRBV28, TRBJ1-2 and TRBJ2-5 was seen in persistent disease.

The chain has TRBV3-1 and TRBJ1-5; D unclear. The receptor was isolated from a female donor with Graves disease. The source material was peripheral blood mononuclear cells (PBMCs), sampled when the disease was refractory, from a patient treated with antithyroid drugs. The CDR3 region is CASSQGYSGDQPQHF. CDR3 nucleotides: TGTGCCAGCAGCCAAGGCTACTCAGGCGATCAGCCCCAGCATTTT.